This T cell receptor (beta chain) was observed in a study of identical twins. Notes on the study in general: Twin pairs had excess sharing that was weaker in beta out-of-frame sequences.

The germline CDR1 and CDR2 sequences are SGHAT and FQNNGV. The V gene lost 0 bases and the J gene lost 2 bases, with 10 bases spanning the gap. The CDR3 totals 15 residues. cDNA carried unique molecular identifiers, and a universal primer site was added by template switching. Each CDR3 protein gets one entry after TCRdb re-called the 5' RACE reads with MiXCR. The sample includes approximately 260,000 distinct CDR3 sequences, about 8.9% seen only once; the top ten take roughly 3.1%. About this clonotype itself: Its antigen is not identified.

This sample also appeared in a second study, on yellow fever vaccine responses in identical twins.

The sequenced sample was CD8+ T cells sorted from blood. This clonotype was sampled from a woman in her late teens or twenties in good health. The V and J genes are TRBV11-2 and TRBJ1-2; D is undetermined. Written as DNA, the CDR3 is TGTGCCAGCAGCTTAGATTTAACAGCGAACTATGGCTACACCTTC. Translation: CASSLDLTANYGYTF.